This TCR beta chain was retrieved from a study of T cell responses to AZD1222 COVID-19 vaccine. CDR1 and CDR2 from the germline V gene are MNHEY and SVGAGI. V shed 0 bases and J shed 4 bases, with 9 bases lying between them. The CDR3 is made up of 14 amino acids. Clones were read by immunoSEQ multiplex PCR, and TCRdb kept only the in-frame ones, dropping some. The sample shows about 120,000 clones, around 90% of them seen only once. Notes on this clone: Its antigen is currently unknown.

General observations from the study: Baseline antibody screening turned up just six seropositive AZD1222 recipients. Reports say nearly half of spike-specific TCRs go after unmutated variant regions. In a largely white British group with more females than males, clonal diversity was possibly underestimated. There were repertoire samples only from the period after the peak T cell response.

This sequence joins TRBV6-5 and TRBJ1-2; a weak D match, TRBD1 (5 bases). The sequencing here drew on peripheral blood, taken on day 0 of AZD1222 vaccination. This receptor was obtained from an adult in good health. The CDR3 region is CASSYSRTIYGYTF. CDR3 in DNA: TGTGCCAGCAGTTACTCGCGGACAATCTATGGCTACACCTTC.